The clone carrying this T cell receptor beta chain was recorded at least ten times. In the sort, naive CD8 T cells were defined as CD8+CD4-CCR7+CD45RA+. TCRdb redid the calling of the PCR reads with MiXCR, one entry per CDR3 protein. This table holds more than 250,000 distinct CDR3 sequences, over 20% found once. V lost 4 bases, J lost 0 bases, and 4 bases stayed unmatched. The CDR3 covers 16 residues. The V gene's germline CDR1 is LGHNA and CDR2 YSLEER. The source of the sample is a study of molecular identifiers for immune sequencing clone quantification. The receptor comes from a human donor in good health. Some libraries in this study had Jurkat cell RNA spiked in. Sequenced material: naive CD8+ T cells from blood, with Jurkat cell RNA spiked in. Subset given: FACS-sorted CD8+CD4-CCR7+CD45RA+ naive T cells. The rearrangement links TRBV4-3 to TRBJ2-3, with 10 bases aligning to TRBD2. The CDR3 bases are TGCGCCAGCAGCCGGGGACTAGCGCTGAGCACAGATACGCAGTATTTT. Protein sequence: CASSRGLALSTDTQYF.